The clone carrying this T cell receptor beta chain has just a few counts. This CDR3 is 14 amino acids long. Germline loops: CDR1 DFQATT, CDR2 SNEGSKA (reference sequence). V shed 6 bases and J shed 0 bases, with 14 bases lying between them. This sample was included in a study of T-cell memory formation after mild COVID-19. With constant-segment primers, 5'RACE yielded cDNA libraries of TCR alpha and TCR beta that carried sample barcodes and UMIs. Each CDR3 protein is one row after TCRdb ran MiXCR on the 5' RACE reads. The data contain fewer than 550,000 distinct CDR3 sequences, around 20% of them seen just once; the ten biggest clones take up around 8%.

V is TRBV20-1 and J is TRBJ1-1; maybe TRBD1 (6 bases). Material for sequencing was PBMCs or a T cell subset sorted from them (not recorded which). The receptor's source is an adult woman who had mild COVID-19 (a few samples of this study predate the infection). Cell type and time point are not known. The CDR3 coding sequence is TGCAGTGCCCCCCCAGGGGTCATGAACACTGAAGCTTTCTTT. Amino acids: CSAPPGVMNTEAFF.